This is a list of T cell receptor beta chains from one sample in a study of PD-1 blockade in mismatch repair-deficient tumors. Data came from immunoSEQ multiplex PCR; TCRdb stores just in-frame clones and leaves some out. The sample includes 100,000 to 150,000 clones, 85% to 90% of them seen just once. Sequencing used peripheral blood, obtained 44 weeks after starting pembrolizumab. The receptors come from an adult with mismatch repair-deficient cancer. Each CDR3 is given with its conserved first and last residue. D genes are given only for firm matches. The size of a clone is reported for some rows only, either as once, few or many, or as a class for expanded clones.

V gene	D gene	clone size	J gene	CDR3 DNA	CDR3 protein
TRBV7-6	NA	NA	TRBJ2-7	TGTGCCAGCAGCCCAGGGGTCATCTACGAGCAGTACTTC	CASSPGVIYEQYF
TRBV4-3	TRBD1	NA	TRBJ2-1	TGCGCCAGCAGCCAAGGGGGAACAGGGGGCTACAATGAGCAGTTCTTC	CASSQGGTGGYNEQFF
TRBV7-3	TRBD2	NA	TRBJ2-1	TGTGCCAGCAGCCCAGGGACTAGCGGGAGTCCCAATGAGCAGTTCTTC	CASSPGTSGSPNEQFF
TRBV19	NA	NA	TRBJ1-4	TGTGCCAGTAGTGACGACAGCTGGGGTGAAAAACTGTTTTTT	CASSDDSWGEKLFF
TRBV4-3	NA	NA	TRBJ2-3	TGCGCCAGCAGCCAAACTGGACTACTCAGCACAGATACGCAGTATTTT	CASSQTGLLSTDTQYF
TRBV29-1	NA	NA	TRBJ1-1	TGCAGCGTTGGCAGGGACACTGAAGCTTTCTTT	CSVGRDTEAFF
TRBV6-4	TRBD1	NA	TRBJ1-1	TGTGCCAGCAGTGACTCGGGACAGGGATCGGCTTTCTTT	CASSDSGQGSAFF
TRBV11-3	TRBD2	once	TRBJ2-3	TGTGCCAGCAGCTTCCAGCGGGAGCGCGCAGATACGCAGTATTTT	CASSFQRERADTQYF
TRBV28	TRBD1	NA	TRBJ2-7	TGTGCCAGCAGCATGTGGGACAGGGGGGTTATCGAGCAGTACTTC	CASSMWDRGVIEQYF
TRBV30	NA	NA	TRBJ2-5	TGTGCCTGGAGCGCCGACCGGGAGACCCAGTACTTC	CAWSADRETQYF
TRBV10-3	NA	NA	TRBJ2-5	TGTGCCATCAGTGAGGAACAGCAAGAGACCCAGTACTTC	CAISEEQQETQYF
TRBV7-8	TRBD2	NA	TRBJ2-2	TGTGCCAGCAGCTGGGGGACTAGCGGTGCGAACACCGGGGAGCTGTTTTTT	CASSWGTSGANTGELFF
TRBV5-1	TRBD1	NA	TRBJ1-2	TGCGCCAGCAGTCCCCTAGTATGGGACAGGGGAACTAACTATGGCTACACCTTC	CASSPLVWDRGTNYGYTF
TRBV5-4	NA	NA	TRBJ1-2	TGTGCCAGCAGGCCGATAGTTGGATCAACGGGGGGCTACACCTTC	CASRPIVGSTGGYTF
TRBV19	NA	NA	TRBJ2-3	TGTGCCAGTAGTGAAGACAGATCCACAGATACGCAGTATTTT	CASSEDRSTDTQYF
TRBV30	NA	once	TRBJ1-4	TGTGCCTGGGGATTCGGGCAGAAAAATGAAAAACTGTTTTTT	CAWGFGQKNEKLFF
TRBV11-3	TRBD1	NA	TRBJ2-5	TGTGCCAGCAGCTCCGGGACAGGGGGCTGGGGAGAGACCCAGTACTTC	CASSSGTGGWGETQYF
TRBV6-5	NA	NA	TRBJ2-7	TGTGCCAGCCAAGGACAACCCTCCTACGAGCAGTACTTC	CASQGQPSYEQYF
TRBV6-1	NA	NA	TRBJ1-1	TGTGCCAGCAGTGAAGATGGAGGCCCGAACACTGAAGCTTTCTTT	CASSEDGGPNTEAFF
TRBV27	TRBD1	NA	TRBJ1-2	TGTGCCAGCAGTTTATTCTTTGGGGACAGGGGACGCGACTACACCTTC	CASSLFFGDRGRDYTF
TRBV10-2	TRBD2	NA	TRBJ2-1	TGCGCCAGCACATCTAGCGGGAGGGCCGTACGGATCCATGAGCAGTTCTTC	CASTSSGRAVRIHEQFF
TRBV5-4	TRBD1	NA	TRBJ2-7	TGTGCCAGCAGTATTGGACAGGGGGCGTCCTACGAGCAGTACTTC	CASSIGQGASYEQYF
TRBV30	NA	once	TRBJ2-7	TGTGCCTGGACGGGTGGCCGCGACTACGAGCAGTACTTC	CAWTGGRDYEQYF
TRBV9	TRBD2	NA	TRBJ2-1	TGTGCCAGCAGGAGACTAGCGGGATCCTCGGTAAATGAGCAGTTCTTC	CASRRLAGSSVNEQFF
TRBV30	NA	NA	TRBJ2-4	TGTGCCTGGAGGAAGACTAGTTTTAAAAACATTCAGTACTTC	CAWRKTSFKNIQYF
TRBV27	TRBD2	NA	TRBJ2-3	TGTGCCAGCAATCCCCGGGGGGGACGTACGCAGTATTTT	CASNPRGGRTQYF
TRBV7-9	NA	NA	TRBJ2-1	TGTGCCAGCAGCTTAAAAGGGGAGCAGTTCTTC	CASSLKGEQFF
TRBV13	NA	NA	TRBJ2-1	TGTGCCAGCAGCTTAAACGACAGGCTGACGCCCGTGGATGAGCAGTTCTTC	CASSLNDRLTPVDEQFF